The clone carrying this TCR beta chain was seen many times. Its antigen is not known. The data are from a study of tumor-infiltrating lymphocytes in primary liver carcinoma. Background on the study: Patients' primary liver carcinoma was surgically resected. Aged between 30 and 69 years, the patients were men and women.

Study outcomes and limitations: Reduced overlap was seen in tumor-adjacent and tumor-blood pairs versus tumor region pairs.

Researchers generated TCR beta cDNA from approximately 500 ng of total RNA, relying on a constant-region primer. Slightly modified ARM-PCR, run as three nested multiplex PCR rounds, produced the TCR beta libraries. It was with TRBV1-TRBV30 forward primers and a C-beta reverse primer that the first two PCR rounds were run, at about 10 cycles each. TCRdb analysed the multiplex PCR reads with MiXCR anew, one entry per CDR3 protein. The repertoire has some 180,000 distinct CDR3 sequences, about 60% of them found once; the top ten carry approximately 68%. The CDR3 covers 18 residues. The V and J ends lost 3 bases and 4 bases respectively, with 22 bases between them. Germline assignment: CDR1 SGHAT and CDR2 FQNNGV. Germline DNA was also extracted, and blood RNA derived from unsorted whole blood. Around 4.1 milliliters of peripheral blood were drawn preoperatively.

Sample: peripheral blood. This sequence joins TRBV11-2 and TRBJ2-1; possible D gene TRBD2, 6 bases. This sequence originates from a man aged 35-49 years with primary liver carcinoma and hepatitis B virus infection. DNA for the CDR3: TGTGCCAGCAGCTTTGACCCTAGGAGGACCGGGAGTTACAATGAGCAGTTCTTC. Translation: CASSFDPRRTGSYNEQFF.